Reported below is one TCR beta chain. The data originate from a study of control samples from healthy donors and cancer patients. TCRdb's table, derived via immunoSEQ multiplex PCR, lists solely in-frame clones and lacks some. Of fewer than 500,000 clones listed, 80% to 95% are singletons. Sequenced sample: PBMCs. The sequence was obtained from a man aged 35-49 years with head and neck cancer.

The CDR3 DNA follows: TGTGCCAGCAGTAAGACAGGGGATTCACCCCTCCACTTT. Its protein is CASSKTGDSPLHF. This chain links TRBV6-5 with TRBJ1-6; 8 bases fit TRBD1. Germline-derived CDR1 and CDR2 are MNHEY and SVGAGI. The V gene end was trimmed by 5 bases and the J gene end by 8 bases; junction bases not matched to a gene: 2. CDR3 length: 13 amino acids.